One and the same sample provided the 12 T cell receptor beta chains below, sequenced in a study of a mutant IDH1 vaccine in newly diagnosed glioma. Time point in this sample: week 47, end of study. Topical imiquimod accompanied each vaccine dose, which consisted of 300 ug of mutant IDH1 20-mer peptide. For these TCRs, the target antigens are not known. Data came from immunoSEQ multiplex PCR; TCRdb stores just in-frame clones and leaves some out. Of about 94,000 clones detected, around 92% appear once; the ten largest clones hold around 0.77%. Specimen: PBMCs, collected from a glioma patient whose treatment included an IDH1 peptide vaccine. The receptors were sampled from a woman between 45 and 65 years old with glioma.

The chain joins TRBV19 to TRBJ1-4, with TRBD1 matching over 7 bases. Germline CDR1 and CDR2: LNHDA and SQIVND (reference sequence). The CDR3 is made up of 14 amino acids. V trimming: 5 bases; J trimming: 8 bases; junction bases outside the gene matches: 8. The CDR3 DNA reads as TGTGCCAGTAGTCCAAACAGGGGTGAAGAAAAACTGTTTTTT. Translated, it gives CASSPNRGEEKLFF.

This rearrangement joins TRBV5-1 to TRBJ2-5, with 8 bases aligning to TRBD1. The CDR3 covers 14 residues. Germline V lookup: CDR1 SGHRS, CDR2 YFSETQ. Trimming removed 0 bases from V and 5 bases from J; junction bases left unmatched: 3. The CDR3 nucleotides are TGCGCCAGCAGCTTGGCCAGGGGGCGGGAGACCCAGTACTTC. Translated: CASSLARGRETQYF.

This clone was detected only once. This chain joins TRBV7-2 and TRBJ2-5; perhaps TRBD1 as D (6 bases). V was clipped by 6 bases and J by 4 bases, with 9 bases between them. Germline CDR1 SGHTA, CDR2 FQGNSA. This CDR3 is 12 amino acids long. The CDR3 DNA reads as TGTGCCAGCAGAAACAGGGTAGAGACCCAGTACTTC. The encoded protein is CASRNRVETQYF.

The genes are TRBV10-1 and TRBJ1-5; 8 bases match TRBD1. The CDR3 has 16 residues. V lost 0 bases and J lost 3; bases outside the gene matches: 4. Germline loops: CDR1 WNHNN, CDR2 SYGVQD (reference sequence). CDR3: CASSESDRADNQPQHF. CDR3 nucleotide sequence: TGCGCCAGCAGTGAGTCGGACAGGGCTGACAATCAGCCCCAGCATTTT.

This chain uses TRBV13 with TRBJ2-3; D is unresolved. Germline V gives CDR1 PRHDT, CDR2 FYEKMQ (reference sequence). This CDR3 region has 14 residues. V was cut by 6 bases and J by 1 base, with 11 bases left in between. As DNA, the CDR3 is TGTGCCAGCAGGACTTGGATTGGCACAGATACGCAGTATTTT. Residues: CASRTWIGTDTQYF.

This chain links TRBV28 with TRBJ2-5; TRBD2 matches 9 bases. Germline CDR1 MDHEN, CDR2 SYDVKM. The V gene end was trimmed by 5 bases and the J gene end by 4 bases; junction bases not matched to a gene: 8. The CDR3 has 15 residues. The CDR3 loop reads CASSPWAGGLETQYF. CDR3 DNA: TGTGCCAGCAGTCCTTGGGCGGGAGGGTTAGAGACCCAGTACTTC. Together with reference TRBV28 and TRBJ2-5, the CDR3 gives the full variable domain: DVKVTQSSRYLVKRTGEKVFLECVQDMDHENMFWYRQDPGLGLRLIYFSYDVKMKEKGDIPEGYSVSREKKERFSLILESASTNQTSMYLCASSPWAGGLETQYFGPGTRLLVL.

This chain connects TRBV2 to TRBJ2-3; no clear D gene. The CDR3 contains 13 residues. CDR1 is SNHLY, CDR2 FYNNEI, per germline. Trimming cost V 3 bases and J 6 bases, with 10 bases left between them. The CDR3 sequence: CASSDNSRDTQYF. The CDR3 coding sequence is TGTGCCAGCAGTGACAACAGTCGGGATACGCAGTATTTT.

This clone was seen a single time. The gene calls are TRBV27 and TRBJ2-7; maybe TRBD2 (5 bases). The CDR3 totals 12 residues. Germline V gene data show CDR1 as MNHEY and CDR2 as SMNVEV (reference sequence). V was pared by 9 bases and J by 5 bases, with 14 bases between. CDR3 DNA sequence: TGTGCCAGTTCCGGGAAGGTGCACGAGCAGTACTTC. The encoded protein is CASSGKVHEQYF.

J is TRBJ1-1 and V is TRBV6-1, with a possible D match to TRBD1 (6 bases). With 4 bases removed from V and 7 bases from J, the gap between germline ends came to 19 bases. CDR1 is MNHNS, CDR2 SASEGT, per germline. The CDR3 extends over 15 amino acids. The CDR3 spells CASSGSGAGFGEAFF. The CDR3 DNA sequence: TGTGCCAGCAGTGGCTCGGGGGCGGGTTTCGGTGAAGCTTTCTTT.

The chain employs TRBV6-5 and TRBJ1-1; 8 bases agree with TRBD1. This CDR3 spans 13 amino acids. V trimming: 6 bases; J trimming: 7 bases; junction bases outside the gene matches: 7. Per the germline V gene, CDR1 is MNHEY and CDR2 is SVGAGI. The CDR3 nucleotides are TGTGCCAGCAGCCGACAGGGGAGGGATGAAGCTTTCTTT. Protein product: CASSRQGRDEAFF.

V usage is TRBV7-8 and J usage is TRBJ2-3; weak D call: TRBD1 (6 bases). Germline V gives CDR1 SGHVS, CDR2 FQNEAQ. The CDR3 is 16 residues long. Trimming took off 1 base at V and 2 bases at J, with 13 bases between the two ends. The CDR3 loop reads CASSLGQGHLTDTQYF. The DNA for the CDR3 is TGTGCCAGCAGCTTAGGCCAGGGGCACCTCACAGATACGCAGTATTTT.

The genes are TRBV29-1 and TRBJ2-3; 7 bases map to TRBD1. V lost 4 bases, J lost 6 bases, and 10 bases stayed unmatched. The CDR3 extends over 14 amino acids. Germline-derived CDR1 and CDR2 are SQVTM and ANQGSEA. The CDR3 reads CSVGSDREYDTQYF. CDR3 in DNA: TGCAGCGTTGGATCCGACAGGGAGTACGATACGCAGTATTTT.